This T cell receptor beta chain was found in a study of blood T cell repertoires in COVID-19. In the study overall: Sites in the United States, Italy and Spain provided acute and convalescent COVID-19 samples. T cells, B-cell-depleted T cells, or PBMCs supplied cDNA or gDNA.

Original processing methods: Reference gene primer amplification yielded estimated nucleated cell counts. TCRdb keeps only in-frame clones here, not all; method: immunoSEQ multiplex PCR. That table supplies the V and J calls and clone size; D and trimming were determined from the DNA. Of roughly 160,000 clones listed, around 90% were seen once; the top ten hold roughly 2.1%. CDR3 size: 17 residues. Germline V gives CDR1 PRHDT, CDR2 FYEKMQ (reference sequence). The V segment lost 0 bases and the J segment 5 bases; nucleotides outside the gene matches: 7. The clonotype was recovered from a man younger than 35 with acute or convalescent COVID-19. The V and J genes are TRBV13 and TRBJ2-3, with 11 bases fitting TRBD2. Sequencing used peripheral blood. CDR3 in amino acids: CASSLGSTSGEGDTQYF. CDR3 nucleotides: TGTGCCAGCAGCTTAGGCTCGACTAGCGGGGAGGGAGATACGCAGTATTTT.